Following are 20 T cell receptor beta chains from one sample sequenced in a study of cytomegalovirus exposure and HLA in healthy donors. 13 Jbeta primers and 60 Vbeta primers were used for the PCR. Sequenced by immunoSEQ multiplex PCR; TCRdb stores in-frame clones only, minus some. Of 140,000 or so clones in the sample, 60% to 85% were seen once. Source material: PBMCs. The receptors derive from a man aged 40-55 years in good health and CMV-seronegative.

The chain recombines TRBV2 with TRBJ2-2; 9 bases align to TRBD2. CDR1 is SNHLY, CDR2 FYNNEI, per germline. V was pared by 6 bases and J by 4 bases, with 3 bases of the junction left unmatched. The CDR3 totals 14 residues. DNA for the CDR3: TGTGCCAGCAGGGCGGGGGGGCGCACCGGGGAGCTGTTTTTT. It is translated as CASRAGGRTGELFF.

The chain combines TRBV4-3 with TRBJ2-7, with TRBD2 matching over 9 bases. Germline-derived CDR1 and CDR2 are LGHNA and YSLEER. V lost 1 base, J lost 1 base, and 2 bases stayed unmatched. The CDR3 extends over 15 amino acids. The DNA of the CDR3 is TGCGCCAGCAGCCAAGGGACTAGCGTGTCCTACGAGCAGTACTTC. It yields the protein CASSQGTSVSYEQYF.

The CDR3 loop is CASSWGQGLLVEQYF. In DNA form, the CDR3 reads TGTGCCAGCAGTTGGGGACAGGGCCTTTTAGTCGAGCAGTACTTC. The chain carries TRBV6-6 and TRBJ2-7; 9 bases map to TRBD1. Germline trimming cut 4 bases from V and 6 bases from J; bases unmatched to any gene: 10. In germline, CDR1 is MNHNY, CDR2 SVGAGI (reference sequence). There are 15 residues in the CDR3.

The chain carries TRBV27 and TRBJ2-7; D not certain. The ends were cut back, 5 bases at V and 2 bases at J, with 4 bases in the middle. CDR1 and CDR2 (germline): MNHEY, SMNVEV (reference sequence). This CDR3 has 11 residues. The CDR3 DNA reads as TGTGCCAGCAGTAGCACCTACGAGCAGTACTTC. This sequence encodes CASSSTYEQYF.

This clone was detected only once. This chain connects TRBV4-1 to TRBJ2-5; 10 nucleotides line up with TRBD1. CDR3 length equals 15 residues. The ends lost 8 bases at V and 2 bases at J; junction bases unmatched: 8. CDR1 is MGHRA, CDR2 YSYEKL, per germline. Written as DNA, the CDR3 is TGCGCCAGCGGGGTGGGGGACAGGGGACAAGAGACCCAGTACTTC. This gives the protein CASGVGDRGQETQYF.

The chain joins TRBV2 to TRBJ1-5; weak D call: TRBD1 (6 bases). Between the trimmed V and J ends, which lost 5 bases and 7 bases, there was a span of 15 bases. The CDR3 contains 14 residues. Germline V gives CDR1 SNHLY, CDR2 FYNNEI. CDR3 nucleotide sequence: TGTGCCAGCAGTCCCCGCCAACAGGGACAGCCCCAGCATTTT. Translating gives CASSPRQQGQPQHF.

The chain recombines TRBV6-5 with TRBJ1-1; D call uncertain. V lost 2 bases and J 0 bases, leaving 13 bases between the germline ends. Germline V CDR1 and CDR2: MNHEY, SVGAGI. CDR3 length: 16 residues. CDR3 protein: CASSYATDEMNTEAFF. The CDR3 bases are TGTGCCAGCAGTTACGCTACCGATGAAATGAACACTGAAGCTTTCTTT.

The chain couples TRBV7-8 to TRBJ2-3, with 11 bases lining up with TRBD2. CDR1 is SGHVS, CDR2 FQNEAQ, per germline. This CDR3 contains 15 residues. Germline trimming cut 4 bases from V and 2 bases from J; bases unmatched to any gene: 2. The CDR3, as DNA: TGTGCCAGCAGCTCGACTAGCGGGGACACAGATACGCAGTATTTT. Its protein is CASSSTSGDTDTQYF. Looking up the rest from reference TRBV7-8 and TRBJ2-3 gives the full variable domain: GAGVSQSPRYKVAKRGQDVALRCDPISGHVSLFWYQQALGQGPEFLTYFQNEAQLDKSGLPSDRFFAERPEGSVSTLKIQRTQQEDSAVYLCASSSTSGDTDTQYFGPGTRLTVL.

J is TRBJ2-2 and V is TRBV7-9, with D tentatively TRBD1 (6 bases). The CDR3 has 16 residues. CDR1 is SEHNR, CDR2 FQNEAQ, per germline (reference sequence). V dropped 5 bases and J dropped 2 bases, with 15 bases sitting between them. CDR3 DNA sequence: TGTGCCAGCAGCCCTAGGCAGGGGTCCAACACCGGGGAGCTGTTTTTT. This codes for CASSPRQGSNTGELFF.

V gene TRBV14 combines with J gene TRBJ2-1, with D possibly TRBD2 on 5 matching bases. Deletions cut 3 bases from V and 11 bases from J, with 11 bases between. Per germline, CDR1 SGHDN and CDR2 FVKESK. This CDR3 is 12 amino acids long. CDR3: CASSHPDSQQFF. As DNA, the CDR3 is TGTGCCAGCAGCCATCCGGACTCACAGCAGTTCTTC. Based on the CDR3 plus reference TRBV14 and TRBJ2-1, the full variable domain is EAGVTQFPSHSVIEKGQTVTLRCDPISGHDNLYWYRRVMGKEIKFLLHFVKESKQDESGMPNNRFLAERTGGTYSTLKVQPAELEDSGVYFCASSHPDSQQFFGPGTRLTVL.

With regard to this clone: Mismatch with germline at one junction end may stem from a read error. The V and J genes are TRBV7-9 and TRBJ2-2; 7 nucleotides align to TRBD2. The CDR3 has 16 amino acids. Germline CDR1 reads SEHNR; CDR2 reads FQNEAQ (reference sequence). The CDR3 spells CSSSLPGLVGAGELFF. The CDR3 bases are TGTTCCAGCAGCTTGCCAGGACTAGTCGGGGCCGGGGAGCTGTTTTTT.

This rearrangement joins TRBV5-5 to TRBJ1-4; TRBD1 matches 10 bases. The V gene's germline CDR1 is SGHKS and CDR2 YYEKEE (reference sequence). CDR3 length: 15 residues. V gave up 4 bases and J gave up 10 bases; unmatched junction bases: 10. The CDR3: CASSPLGTGVTKLFF. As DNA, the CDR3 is TGTGCCAGCAGCCCACTCGGGACAGGGGTCACAAAACTGTTTTTT.

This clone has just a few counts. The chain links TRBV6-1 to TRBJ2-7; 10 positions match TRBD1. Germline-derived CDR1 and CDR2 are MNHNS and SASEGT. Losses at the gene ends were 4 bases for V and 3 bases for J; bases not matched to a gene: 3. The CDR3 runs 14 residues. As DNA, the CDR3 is TGTGCCAGCAGTGGGCGGACAGGGGGCTACGAGCAGTACTTC. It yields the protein CASSGRTGGYEQYF.

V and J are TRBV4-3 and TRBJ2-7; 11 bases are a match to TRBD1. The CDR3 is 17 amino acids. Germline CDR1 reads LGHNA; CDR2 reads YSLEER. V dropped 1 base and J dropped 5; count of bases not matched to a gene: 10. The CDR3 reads CASSQGVADRGPDEQYF. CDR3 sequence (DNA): TGCGCCAGCAGCCAAGGGGTAGCGGACAGGGGGCCGGACGAGCAGTACTTC.

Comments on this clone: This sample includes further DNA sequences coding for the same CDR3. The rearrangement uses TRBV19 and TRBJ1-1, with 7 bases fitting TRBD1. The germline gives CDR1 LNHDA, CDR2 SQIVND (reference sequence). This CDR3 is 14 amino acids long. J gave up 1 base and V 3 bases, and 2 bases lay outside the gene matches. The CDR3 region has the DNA TGTGCCAGTAGTATGGGACAGCAGAACACTGAAGCTTTCTTT. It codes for CASSMGQQNTEAFF. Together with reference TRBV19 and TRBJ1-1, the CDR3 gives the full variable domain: DGGITQSPKYLFRKEGQNVTLSCEQNLNHDAMYWYRQDPGQGLRLIYYSQIVNDFQKGDIAEGYSVSREKKESFPLTVTSAQKNPTAFYLCASSMGQQNTEAFFGQGTRLTVV.

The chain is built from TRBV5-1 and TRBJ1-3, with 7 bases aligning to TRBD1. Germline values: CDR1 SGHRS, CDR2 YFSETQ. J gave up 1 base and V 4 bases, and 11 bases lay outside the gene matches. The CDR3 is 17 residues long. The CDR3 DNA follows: TGCGCCAGCAGCAACCTCGGGACAGCGCTGTCTGGAAACACCATATATTTT. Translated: CASSNLGTALSGNTIYF.

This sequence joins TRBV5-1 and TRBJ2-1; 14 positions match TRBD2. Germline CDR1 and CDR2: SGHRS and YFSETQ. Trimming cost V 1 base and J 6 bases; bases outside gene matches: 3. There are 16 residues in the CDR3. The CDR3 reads CASSLRGTSGSNEQFF. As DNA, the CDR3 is TGCGCCAGCAGCTTGAGAGGGACTAGCGGGAGCAATGAGCAGTTCTTC.

The CDR3 loop is CASSPLAGGLTDTQYF. DNA for the CDR3: TGTGCCAGCAGCCCATTAGCGGGGGGGCTAACAGATACGCAGTATTTT. The chain joins TRBV9 to TRBJ2-3; 11 nucleotides line up with TRBD2. The germline V gene has CDR1 SGDLS and CDR2 YYNGEE. The ends lost 4 bases at V and 3 bases at J; junction bases unmatched: 7. This CDR3 has 16 amino acids.

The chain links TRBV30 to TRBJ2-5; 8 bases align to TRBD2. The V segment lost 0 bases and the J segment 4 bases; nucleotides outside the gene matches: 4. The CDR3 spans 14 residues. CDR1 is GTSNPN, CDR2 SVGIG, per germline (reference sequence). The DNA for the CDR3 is TGTGCCTGGAGTGTACGGGGGGGCGCAGAGACCCAGTACTTC. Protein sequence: CAWSVRGGAETQYF.

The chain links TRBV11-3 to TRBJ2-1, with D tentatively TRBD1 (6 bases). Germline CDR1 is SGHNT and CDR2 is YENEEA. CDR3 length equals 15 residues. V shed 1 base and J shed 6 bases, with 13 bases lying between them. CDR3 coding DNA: TGTGCCAGCAGCTTAGTCAGGGCAGGGGTCAATGAGCAGTTCTTC. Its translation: CASSLVRAGVNEQFF.